A selection of T cell receptor beta chains follows, all from one sample in a study of blood T cell repertoires in COVID-19. The repertoire was sequenced with immunoSEQ multiplex PCR; TCRdb's copy has only in-frame clones and lacks some. The sample contains a few hundred thousand clones, more than 70% of which appear only once. The sequencing input was PBMCs or T cells enriched from blood (not recorded which). Receptor source: a woman younger than 30 who had been exposed to COVID-19. Both conserved end residues are part of each CDR3. The order of the fields is CDR3 DNA, CDR3 protein, D gene, V gene, CDR3 length, J gene, clone size. D genes are given only for firm matches. Only part of the rows carry a size: once, few, many, or a class if the clone is expanded.

TGCAGCGTTGGTGAGGGCTCCTACGAGCAGTACTTC | CSVGEGSYEQYF | - | TRBV29-1 | 12 | TRBJ2-7 | -
TGTGCCAGCAGTTTCGGGACAGGGGGCGACGGGGAGCTGTTTTTT | CASSFGTGGDGELFF | TRBD1 | TRBV27 | 15 | TRBJ2-2 | once
TGTGCCAGCAGTGAAGCGCTAGCGGGGGGGCCGGGGACAGATACGCAGTATTTT | CASSEALAGGPGTDTQYF | TRBD2 | TRBV6-1 | 18 | TRBJ2-3 | -
TGTGCCAGCAGTACAGGGCGGTTCCCCTACGAGCAGTACTTC | CASSTGRFPYEQYF | - | TRBV2 | 14 | TRBJ2-7 | once
TGTGCCAGCAGCCCCCGTGCGGATCCAGGGGAGCCCCAGCATTTT | CASSPRADPGEPQHF | - | TRBV5-8 | 15 | TRBJ1-5 | -
TGTGCCACCAGCAGAAGAGACAGGGGGCCCGACGAGCAGTACTTC | CATSRRDRGPDEQYF | TRBD1 | TRBV15 | 15 | TRBJ2-7 | -
TGCAGTGCTAGTGGTGGCGGGAGGGCCTTTAGCTCCTACGAGCAGTACTTC | CSASGGGRAFSSYEQYF | TRBD2 | TRBV20-1 | 17 | TRBJ2-7 | once
TGCGCCAGCAGCTCCACCCCCTCGGGAGGGGGGTACGAGCAGTACTTC | CASSSTPSGGGYEQYF | TRBD2 | TRBV5-1 | 16 | TRBJ2-7 | -
TGCGCCAGCAGCTTGACCGGGACAGGGTTCGCTGAAGCTTTCTTT | CASSLTGTGFAEAFF | TRBD1 | TRBV5-1 | 15 | TRBJ1-1 | -
TGTGCCAGTACGCCCAGGGGGCTCGTAGCCAAAAACATTCAGTACTTC | CASTPRGLVAKNIQYF | TRBD1 | TRBV19 | 16 | TRBJ2-4 | -
TGTGCCAGCAGTTTAGGGGACAGGGAGAATTCACCCCTCCACTTT | CASSLGDRENSPLHF | TRBD1 | TRBV28 | 15 | TRBJ1-6 | once
TGCGCCAGCAGTCAACAACAGGGGGGTAAATACGAGCAGTACTTC | CASSQQQGGKYEQYF | TRBD1 | TRBV10-1 | 15 | TRBJ2-7 | -
TGTGCCAGCAGTGAATTTATGGAGAACCCTGAAGCTTTCTTT | CASSEFMENPEAFF | - | TRBV25-1 | 14 | TRBJ1-1 | -
TGTGCCAGCAGCCGCCGGGGAGGGTTGGAGATCGAGCAGTTCTTC | CASSRRGGLEIEQFF | TRBD2 | TRBV7-2 | 15 | TRBJ2-1 | -
TGTGCCAGTAGTCCCCGGGAATTCTACGAGCAGTACTTC | CASSPREFYEQYF | - | TRBV19 | 13 | TRBJ2-7 | -
TGTGCCAGCAGCGCGGGACTAGCGAACACAGATACGCAGTATTTT | CASSAGLANTDTQYF | TRBD2 | TRBV5-4 | 15 | TRBJ2-3 | -
TGTGCCAGCAGTTTTGGGACAGGATCAGAGACCCAGTACTTC | CASSFGTGSETQYF | TRBD1 | TRBV28 | 14 | TRBJ2-5 | once
TGTGCCAGCAGTCCCCAGGAAATTAGCAATCAGCCCCAGCATTTT | CASSPQEISNQPQHF | - | TRBV6-5 | 15 | TRBJ1-5 | -
TGTGCCTCGGGACAGGTGAACACTGAAGCTTTCTTT | CASGQVNTEAFF | TRBD1 | TRBV15 | 12 | TRBJ1-1 | few
TGTGCCATCAGTGTAACGACAGGGTATACTGGAAACACCATATATTTT | CAISVTTGYTGNTIYF | TRBD1 | TRBV10-3 | 16 | TRBJ1-3 | -
TGTGCCAGCAGCTGGGAGCCTGGCAATGAGCAGTTCTTC | CASSWEPGNEQFF | - | TRBV5-5 | 13 | TRBJ2-1 | -
TGTGCCATCGGGACTAGCGGGAGATACGAGCAGTACTTC | CAIGTSGRYEQYF | TRBD2 | TRBV6-5 | 13 | TRBJ2-7 | -
TGTGCCAGCAGCGGACCCGGGACAGACCAGCCCCAGCATTTT | CASSGPGTDQPQHF | TRBD1 | TRBV9 | 14 | TRBJ1-5 | -
TGTGCCAGCAGTCCCGGGGACTTTAGCTCCTATAATTCACCCCTCCACTTT | CASSPGDFSSYNSPLHF | - | TRBV28 | 17 | TRBJ1-6 | once
TGTGCCAGCAGCCAAGGAGGTTGGAACACTGAAGCTTTCTTT | CASSQGGWNTEAFF | - | TRBV14 | 14 | TRBJ1-1 | -
TGTGCCAGCAGTATAGCGGGAGAAGTCAATGAGCAGTTCTTC | CASSIAGEVNEQFF | TRBD2 | TRBV6-4 | 14 | TRBJ2-1 | -
TGTGCCAGCAGCCCCAGCGGGGGTGCTGGGGCCAACGTCCTGACTTTC | CASSPSGGAGANVLTF | TRBD2 | TRBV7-6 | 16 | TRBJ2-6 | -
TGTGCCAGCAGCACAGGGGAGACCTATGGCTACACCTTC | CASSTGETYGYTF | TRBD1 | TRBV27 | 13 | TRBJ1-2 | -
TGTGCCAGCAGCGTACTTTACGAGCAGTACTTC | CASSVLYEQYF | - | TRBV2 | 11 | TRBJ2-7 | -
TGCGCCAGCAGCTTGGGACAGAGCAATCAGCCCCAGCATTTC | CASSLGQSNQPQHF | - | TRBV5-1 | 14 | TRBJ1-5 | -
TGTGCCAGCAGCCCGGACTTCGACATTCAGTACTTC | CASSPDFDIQYF | - | TRBV7-9 | 12 | TRBJ2-4 | -
TGTGCCAGCAGCTTAACGGGGGGGCATGGAGAGACCCAGTACTTC | CASSLTGGHGETQYF | TRBD2 | TRBV7-2 | 15 | TRBJ2-5 | -
TGTGCCTGGAGTCCTTTCAGATACCAAGCTTTCTTT | CAWSPFRYQAFF | - | TRBV30 | 12 | TRBJ1-1 | -
TGTGCCAGCAGCTTCCGACAGATTCAGAACACTGAAGCTTTCTTT | CASSFRQIQNTEAFF | - | TRBV11-2 | 15 | TRBJ1-1 | -
TGCGCCAGCAGCTGGGGGGATTATAGCAATCAGCCCCAGCATTTT | CASSWGDYSNQPQHF | - | TRBV5-1 | 15 | TRBJ1-5 | -
TGTGCCAGCAGTTTATTACCGGGACTAGCGGGAGAAGAGACCCAGTACTTC | CASSLLPGLAGEETQYF | TRBD2 | TRBV28 | 17 | TRBJ2-5 | -
TGTGCCAGCAGTTACACGGACAGGACCTATGGCTACACCTTC | CASSYTDRTYGYTF | TRBD1 | TRBV6-6 | 14 | TRBJ1-2 | -
TGCGCCAGCAGTGAGTCTGCCAGGGGCCACACTGAAGCTTTCTTT | CASSESARGHTEAFF | - | TRBV10-1 | 15 | TRBJ1-1 | -
TGTGCCAGCAGCTTAGCTCACGGGCCCCAGCATTTT | CASSLAHGPQHF | - | TRBV7-9 | 12 | TRBJ1-5 | -
TGTGCCAGCAGCTTTGGAGAATTTCGCGGATTTGCAAACACCATATATTTT | CASSFGEFRGFANTIYF | - | TRBV7-6 | 17 | TRBJ1-3 | -
TGTGCCAGCAGTCCATCGGGACTAGCGGGACAGGGGGTGAATGAGCAGTACTTC | CASSPSGLAGQGVNEQYF | TRBD2 | TRBV28 | 18 | TRBJ2-7 | -
TGTGCCTGGAGTCCACCGACAGGGGCTGGGCAGCCCCAGCATTTT | CAWSPPTGAGQPQHF | TRBD1 | TRBV30 | 15 | TRBJ1-5 | -
TGTGCCAGCAGGGACAGCACCTACGAGCAGTACTTC | CASRDSTYEQYF | - | TRBV5-4 | 12 | TRBJ2-7 | -
TGTGCCAGCAGCCCCCGGACAGGGTCTGGCTACACCTTC | CASSPRTGSGYTF | TRBD1 | TRBV3-1/TRBV3-2 | 13 | TRBJ1-2 | -
TGTGCCAGCAGCTTGCTAGCGGGGGGGCCGATTGATAATGAGCAGTTCTTC | CASSLLAGGPIDNEQFF | TRBD2 | TRBV5-4 | 17 | TRBJ2-1 | -
TGTGCCAGCAGCCCACAGAACACCGGGGAGCTGTTTTTT | CASSPQNTGELFF | - | TRBV2 | 13 | TRBJ2-2 | -
TGTGCCAGCAGCCCGTGGGGACTAGCGGTTACCGGGGAGCTGTTTTTT | CASSPWGLAVTGELFF | TRBD2 | TRBV7-8 | 16 | TRBJ2-2 | -
TGTGCCAGCAGCGTACCCCGGACAGGAACGAACACCGGGGAGCTGTTTTTT | CASSVPRTGTNTGELFF | TRBD1 | TRBV9 | 17 | TRBJ2-2 | -